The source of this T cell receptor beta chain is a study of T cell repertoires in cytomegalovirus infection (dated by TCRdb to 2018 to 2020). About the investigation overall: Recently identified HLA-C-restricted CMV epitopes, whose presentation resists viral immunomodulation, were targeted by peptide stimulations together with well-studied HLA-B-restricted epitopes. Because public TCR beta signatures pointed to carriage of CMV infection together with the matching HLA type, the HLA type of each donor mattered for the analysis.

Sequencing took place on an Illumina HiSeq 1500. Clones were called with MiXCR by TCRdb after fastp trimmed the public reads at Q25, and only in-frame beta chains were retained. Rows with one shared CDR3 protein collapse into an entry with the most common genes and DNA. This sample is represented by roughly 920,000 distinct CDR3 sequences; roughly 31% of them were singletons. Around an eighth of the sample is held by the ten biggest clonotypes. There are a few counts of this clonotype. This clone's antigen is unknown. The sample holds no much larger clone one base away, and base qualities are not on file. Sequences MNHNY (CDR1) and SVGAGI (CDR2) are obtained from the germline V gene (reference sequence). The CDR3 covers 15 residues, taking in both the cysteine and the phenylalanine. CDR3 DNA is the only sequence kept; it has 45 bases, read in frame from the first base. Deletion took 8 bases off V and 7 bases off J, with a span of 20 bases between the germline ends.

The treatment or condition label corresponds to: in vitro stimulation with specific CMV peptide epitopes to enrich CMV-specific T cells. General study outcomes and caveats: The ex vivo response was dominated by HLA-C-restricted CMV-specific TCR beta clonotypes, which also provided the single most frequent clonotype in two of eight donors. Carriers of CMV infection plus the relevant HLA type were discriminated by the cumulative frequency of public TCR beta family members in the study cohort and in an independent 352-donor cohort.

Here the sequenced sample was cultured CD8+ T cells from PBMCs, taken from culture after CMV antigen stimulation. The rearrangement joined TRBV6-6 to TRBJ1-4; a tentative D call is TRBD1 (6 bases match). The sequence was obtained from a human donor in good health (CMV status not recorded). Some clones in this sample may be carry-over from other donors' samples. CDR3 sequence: CASVSSGAGSEKLFF. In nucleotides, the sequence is TGTGCCAGCGTCTCCTCAGGGGCGGGTAGTGAAAAACTGTTTTTT.